This T cell receptor (beta chain) came from a study of Tregs in tolerant kidney transplant recipients. Trimming took 8 bases from V and 4 from J; bases not matched to a gene: 7. The CDR3 is 15 residues long. Germline values: CDR1 SGHTA, CDR2 FQGTGA. Study results and limitations: Biological reproducibility was not directly addressed in this study. For some patients, primers changed over time, blocking nucleotide-level comparison. The most relevant donor-specific Treg TCRbeta repertoire apparently came from expansion with activated donor B cells.

Some clones are missing from TCRdb's copy, which holds only in-frame ones; the method was immunoSEQ multiplex PCR. The sample yields about 64,000 clones, about 90% seen once. Mixed chimerism was transient after nonmyeloablative marrow transplants from related graft donors. Thawed PBMCs were FACS-sorted into unstimulated CD4+CD25+CD127- regulatory T cells, CD4+CD25- non-regulatory cells, CD4 and CD8 cells. In regard to this clone: What it recognizes is unknown.

The chain employs TRBV7-3 and TRBJ1-3; 11 nucleotides line up with TRBD1. The source material was CD4+ T cells from blood (PBMCs), sampled 6 months after the transplant. The receptor was isolated from a human patient who received a combined kidney and bone marrow transplant. The graft donor may be the source of some T cells. CDR3 residues: CASGRTGGAGNTIYF. As DNA, the CDR3 is TGTGCCAGCGGGAGGACAGGGGGCGCCGGAAACACCATATATTTT.